This TCR beta chain was retrieved from a study of blood T cell repertoires in COVID-19. The overall study: Samples of COVID-19 (acute and convalescent) were obtained from the United States, Italy and Spain. PBMCs, B-cell-depleted T cells, or T cells were the source of the cDNA or gDNA that made up the material.

This table comes from immunoSEQ multiplex PCR, and its TCRdb copy is limited to in-frame clones, with some not included. In the table there are some 280,000 clones, approximately 90% of which are singletons. CDR3 length: 16 amino acids. Germline-derived CDR1 and CDR2 are LGHDT and YNNKEL (reference sequence). Trimming removed 5 bases from V and 2 bases from J; junction bases left unmatched: 10. Source material: peripheral blood. The chain carries TRBV3-1 (or the pseudogene TRBV3-2) and TRBJ2-5, with 8 bases fitting TRBD1. The clonotype comes from a woman aged 60 to 75 with acute or convalescent COVID-19. CDR3 sequence reads: CASSKILQGGQETQYF. CDR3 in DNA: TGTGCCAGCAGCAAAATACTACAGGGGGGACAAGAGACCCAGTACTTC.